This T cell receptor beta chain was sequenced for a study of shared clonotypes between healthy human individuals. Study results and limitations: In several donors, around 5% of naive CD4 clonotypes appeared in common.

With regard to this clone: What it recognizes is unknown.

When replicate PCRs were run on sorted subsets, they used 150 to 250 ng DNA, 28,000 or so T cell genomes. Profiling relied on immunoSEQ multiplex PCR, and the TCRdb table lists in-frame clones only, not all of them. The data contain 2.3 million or so clones, over 90% of them singletons. Sequencing was carried out using naive CD4+ T cells from PBMCs. Subset in this sample: CD45RA+ positively selected. The clonotype was recovered from a man between 18 and 29 years old in good health. Some clones in this sample may be carry-over from other donors' samples.

CDR3 sequence reads: CASSVEPGQGQYEQYF. The CDR3 DNA follows: TGTGCCAGCAGCGTAGAGCCGGGACAGGGGCAGTACGAGCAGTACTTC. This chain joins TRBV9 and TRBJ2-7; 10 nucleotides match TRBD1. The CDR3 runs 16 residues. Trimming at V came to 0 bases and at J to 4 bases, leaving 7 bases not matched to a gene. The V gene's germline CDR1 is SGDLS and CDR2 YYNGEE.